What follows describes a single T cell receptor beta chain. The antigen is unknown. V gave up 1 base and J gave up 2 bases; unmatched junction bases: 9. CDR1 LGHNA and CDR2 YNFKEQ come from the germline V gene. The CDR3 extends over 18 amino acids. This record belongs to a study of cytomegalovirus exposure and HLA in healthy donors. PCR amplification relied on 60 Vbeta primers (plus 13 Jbeta primers). Here immunoSEQ multiplex PCR was the method, and the copy in TCRdb shows in-frame clones only, minus some. The sample holds around 140,000 clones, 78% seen once. Study-level points and caveats: The analysis excluded some indistinguishable V segments, including TRBV6-2 and TRBV6-3. A later analysis showed TCR association rates differing by HLA locus, peaking at DRB1 and lowest at HLA-C.

Healthy individuals who donated bone marrow served as the donors. Donors counted as nominally healthy when sampled, yet unrecorded immune exposures were likely. This rearrangement joins TRBV4-2 to TRBJ2-3; 10 bases fit TRBD1. The sequenced sample consisted of PBMCs. The TCR sequence derives from a female donor in good health and CMV-seronegative. As DNA, the CDR3 is TGTGCCAGCAGCCAAGGCTGGAGACAGGGGGCCAACACAGATACGCAGTATTTT. Protein product: CASSQGWRQGANTDTQYF.